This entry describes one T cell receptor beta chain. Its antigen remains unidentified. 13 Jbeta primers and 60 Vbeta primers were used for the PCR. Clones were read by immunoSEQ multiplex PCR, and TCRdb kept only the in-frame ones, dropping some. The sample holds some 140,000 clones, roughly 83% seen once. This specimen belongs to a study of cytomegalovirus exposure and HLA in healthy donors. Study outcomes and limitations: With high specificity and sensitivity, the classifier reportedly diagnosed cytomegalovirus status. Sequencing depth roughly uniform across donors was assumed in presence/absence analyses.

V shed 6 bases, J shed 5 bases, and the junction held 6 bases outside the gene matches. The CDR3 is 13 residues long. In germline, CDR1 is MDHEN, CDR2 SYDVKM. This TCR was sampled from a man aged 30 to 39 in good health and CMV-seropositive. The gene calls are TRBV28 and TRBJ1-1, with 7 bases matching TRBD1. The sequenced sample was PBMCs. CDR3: CASRQTQGTEAFF. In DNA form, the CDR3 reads TGTGCCAGCAGGCAAACACAGGGGACTGAAGCTTTCTTT.